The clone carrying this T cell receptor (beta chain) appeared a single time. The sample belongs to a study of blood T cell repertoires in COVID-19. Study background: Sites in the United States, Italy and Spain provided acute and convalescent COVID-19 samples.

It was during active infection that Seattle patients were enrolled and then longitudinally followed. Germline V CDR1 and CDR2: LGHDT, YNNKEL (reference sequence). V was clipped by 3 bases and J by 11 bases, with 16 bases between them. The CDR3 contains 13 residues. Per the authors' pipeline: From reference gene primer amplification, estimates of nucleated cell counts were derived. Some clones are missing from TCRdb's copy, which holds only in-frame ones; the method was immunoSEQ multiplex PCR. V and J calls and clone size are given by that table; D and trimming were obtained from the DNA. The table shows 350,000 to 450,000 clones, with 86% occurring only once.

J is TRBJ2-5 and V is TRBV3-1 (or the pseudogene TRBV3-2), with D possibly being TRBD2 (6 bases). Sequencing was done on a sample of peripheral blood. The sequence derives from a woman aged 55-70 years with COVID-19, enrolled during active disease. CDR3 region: CASSHTSNRVQYF. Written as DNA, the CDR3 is TGTGCCAGCAGCCATACTAGCAATCGTGTGCAGTACTTC.